This T cell receptor beta chain was sequenced for a study of CD8+CD57+ T cells in acquired aplastic anemia. It was patients with CD8+CD57+ cell expansion by flow cytometry who were chosen for sequencing. Germline V gives CDR1 MRHNA, CDR2 SNTAGT. The V and J ends lost 4 bases and 3 bases respectively, with 11 bases between them. The CDR3 runs to 14 residues. Using genomic DNA as the template, TCR beta VDJ and CDR3 profiling was carried out. A single record per CDR3 protein comes from TCRdb applying MiXCR to the reads. Of 150,000 to 200,000 distinct CDR3 sequences in the sample, around 47% were seen once.

This TCR was sampled from a human donor with aplastic anemia. Sequenced material: sorted CD4+, CD8+, or CD8+CD57+ T cells (not recorded which) from PBMCs. The rearrangement links TRBV6-4 to TRBJ2-3; D may match TRBD1 or TRBD2 (5 bases each). The CDR3 is CASSVGPGTDTQYF. Written as DNA, the CDR3 is TGTGCCAGCAGTGTGGGGCCGGGGACAGATACGCAGTATTTT.